This is a list of T cell receptor beta chains from one sample in a study of T cell responses to AZD1222 COVID-19 vaccine. Measured with immunoSEQ multiplex PCR; TCRdb has only the in-frame clones, and not every one. The sample has some 110,000 clones; around 89% are singletons. The starting material was peripheral blood, obtained 28 days after the second AZD1222 dose. Every receptor here comes from an adult who received the AZD1222 COVID-19 vaccine. CDR3s include the opening cysteine and the closing phenylalanine or tryptophan. D genes are given only for firm matches. Expanded clones get a size class; other rows say once, few or many, or leave the size out.

abundance	v_gene	d_gene	j_gene	CDR3nt	CDR3aa
few	TRBV28	NA	TRBJ1-4	TGTGCCAGCAGTTTAGGGGGCGGGACGAGCGAAAAACTGTTTTTT	CASSLGGGTSEKLFF
few	TRBV12-3/TRBV12-4	NA	TRBJ1-2	TGTGCCAGCAGCCTAGACAGTCCACCCCACGCTACCTTC	CASSLDSPPHATF
NA	TRBV28	NA	TRBJ2-5	TGTGCCAGCAGATATCGGGCCTTAGAAGAGACCCAGTACTTC	CASRYRALEETQYF
NA	TRBV7-8	NA	TRBJ1-5	TGTGCCAGCAGCTCTAGAGTGGATCAGCCCCAGCATTTT	CASSSRVDQPQHF
NA	TRBV27	TRBD1	TRBJ2-7	TGTGCCAGCCACCGGACAGGTCTCTCCTACGAGCAGTACTTC	CASHRTGLSYEQYF
NA	TRBV7-9	NA	TRBJ2-5	TGTGCCAGCAGCTCCCCCTGGGGTGGTGGGGGACACCAAGAGACCCAGTACTTC	CASSSPWGGGGHQETQYF
few	TRBV11-2	TRBD1	TRBJ1-4	TGTGCCAGCAGCAGGGGACAGGGGGCTGTAGAAAAACTGTTTTTT	CASSRGQGAVEKLFF
NA	TRBV7-2	NA	TRBJ1-2	TGTGCCAGCAGCTTAGCTGGGGGAAAGGCACGCGCCGGCTACACCTTC	CASSLAGGKARAGYTF
NA	TRBV9	NA	TRBJ1-2	TGTGCCAGCAGCGTAGCTCTAGGGCCCGACTATGGCTACACCTTC	CASSVALGPDYGYTF
NA	TRBV6-2/TRBV6-3	TRBD1	TRBJ1-2	TGTGCCAGCAGTACTACGCGGACAGGGAGTTACTATGGCTACACCTTC	CASSTTRTGSYYGYTF
NA	TRBV28	NA	TRBJ2-3	TGTGCCAGCAGTCAACCCGGGGTAGGGGGTACGCAGTATTTT	CASSQPGVGGTQYF
NA	TRBV10-3	NA	TRBJ2-7	TGTGCCATCAGTGAGGCAGGAGATACCTACGAGCAGTACTTC	CAISEAGDTYEQYF
NA	TRBV2	NA	TRBJ1-4	TGTGCCAGCGTCAGGGCCCCTAATGAAAAACTGTTTTTT	CASVRAPNEKLFF
NA	TRBV24-1	NA	TRBJ1-2	TGTGCCACCAAAATCGGGAGGGGAGTCGGGGGCTACACCTTC	CATKIGRGVGGYTF
NA	TRBV10-3	TRBD1	TRBJ2-3	TGTGCCATCCGAGACAGGGCCACAGATACGCAGTATTTT	CAIRDRATDTQYF
NA	TRBV6-1	TRBD2	TRBJ2-5	TGTGCCAGCAGTGAATTGGCGGGAGGGGAGACCCAGTACTTC	CASSELAGGETQYF
NA	TRBV5-1	NA	TRBJ2-1	TGCGCCAGCAGCTTTTTAGCGGGGACAGACAATGAGCAGTTCTTC	CASSFLAGTDNEQFF
NA	TRBV5-1	TRBD1	TRBJ1-2	TGCGCCAGCAGCTTGGGACAGGGTGTGGGGTATGGCTACACCTTC	CASSLGQGVGYGYTF
NA	TRBV11-3	NA	TRBJ1-3	TGTGCCAGCAGCCCCCGGGGGGGCAGGAGGGCCACCATATATTTT	CASSPRGGRRATIYF
NA	TRBV5-6	NA	TRBJ2-7	TGTGCCAGCAGCACAGGAGGCGTATACGAGCAGTACTTC	CASSTGGVYEQYF
NA	TRBV28	TRBD2	TRBJ2-2	TGTGCCAGCAGCCGTAGCGGGAGCACCGGGGAGCTGTTTTTT	CASSRSGSTGELFF
NA	TRBV5-1	TRBD2	TRBJ2-1	TGCGCCAGCAGCGAGGCTAGCGGGAGGGTTGAGCAGTTCTTC	CASSEASGRVEQFF
NA	TRBV10-2	NA	TRBJ2-7	TGCGCCAGCAGTGTGGTGACTGACGAGCAGTACTTC	CASSVVTDEQYF
NA	TRBV5-1	NA	TRBJ1-5	TGCGCCAGCAGCCATGGCGACCCTCGGGAGCCCCAGCATTTT	CASSHGDPREPQHF
NA	TRBV27	NA	TRBJ1-1	TGTGCCAGCGGCGGACAGTACGAGGCTTTCTTT	CASGGQYEAFF
NA	TRBV5-1	NA	TRBJ1-1	TGCGCCAGCAGCTTGGGCCCTACAGGGAGCGGCACTGAAGCTTTCTTT	CASSLGPTGSGTEAFF
NA	TRBV11-3	TRBD1	TRBJ2-7	TGTGCCAGCAGCCAATCAGGGGGCGAGCAGTACTTC	CASSQSGGEQYF
NA	TRBV7-3	TRBD1	TRBJ2-1	TGTGCCAGCAGCTCCGGTGGGACAGGGTCGTACCAGTTCTTC	CASSSGGTGSYQFF
NA	TRBV28	NA	TRBJ1-2	TGTGCCAGCAGTTTGGGCAGGGGCTATGGCTACACCTTC	CASSLGRGYGYTF
few	TRBV19	TRBD1	TRBJ1-2	TGTGCCAGTAGTAGAGAGACAGGGACCGGCTACACCTTC	CASSRETGTGYTF
NA	TRBV7-9	TRBD1	TRBJ1-6	TGTGCCAGCAGCTTAGAAGGGGGCCCGGGAGATTCACCCCTCCACTTT	CASSLEGGPGDSPLHF
NA	TRBV6-5	NA	TRBJ1-6	TGTGCCAGCAGCCCCCCCCAGGCAAATTCACCCCTCCACTTT	CASSPPQANSPLHF
NA	TRBV25-1	NA	TRBJ1-6	TGTGCCAGCAGTGATGGGACGACTAATTCACCCCTCCACTTT	CASSDGTTNSPLHF
once	TRBV28	NA	TRBJ1-1	TGTGCCAGCACCCTCTATCAGGGAAACACTGAAGCTTTCTTT	CASTLYQGNTEAFF
NA	TRBV27	NA	TRBJ2-1	TGTGCCAGCAGTTATAGGGCTAGCAATGAGCAGTTCTTC	CASSYRASNEQFF